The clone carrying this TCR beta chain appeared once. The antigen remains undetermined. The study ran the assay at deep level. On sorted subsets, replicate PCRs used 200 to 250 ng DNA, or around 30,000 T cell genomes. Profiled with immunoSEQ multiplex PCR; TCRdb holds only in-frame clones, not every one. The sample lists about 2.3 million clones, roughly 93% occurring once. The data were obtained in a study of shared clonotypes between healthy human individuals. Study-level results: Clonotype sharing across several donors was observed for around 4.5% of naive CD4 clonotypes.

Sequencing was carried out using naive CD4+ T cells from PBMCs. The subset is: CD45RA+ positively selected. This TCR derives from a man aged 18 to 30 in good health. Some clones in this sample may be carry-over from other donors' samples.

The CDR3 DNA reads as TGTGCCATCAACCTGGGACGGACTAGCGGGACCAATGAGCAGTTCTTC. Residues: CAINLGRTSGTNEQFF. V gene TRBV5-4 combines with J gene TRBJ2-1; 12 bases are a match to TRBD2. Germline CDR1 is SGHNT and CDR2 is YYREEE (reference sequence). V was clipped by 9 bases and J by 6 bases; unmatched bases: 13. CDR3 size: 16 residues.